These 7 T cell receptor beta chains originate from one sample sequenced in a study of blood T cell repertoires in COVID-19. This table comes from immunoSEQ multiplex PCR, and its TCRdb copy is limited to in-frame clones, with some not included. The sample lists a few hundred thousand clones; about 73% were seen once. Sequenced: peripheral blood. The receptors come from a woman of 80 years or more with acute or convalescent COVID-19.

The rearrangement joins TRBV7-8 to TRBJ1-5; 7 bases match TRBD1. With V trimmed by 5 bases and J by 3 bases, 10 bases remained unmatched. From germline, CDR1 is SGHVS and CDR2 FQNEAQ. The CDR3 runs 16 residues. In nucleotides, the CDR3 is TGTGCCAGCAGCCAGGACCCGACAGGGCTCAATCAGCCCCAGCATTTT. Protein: CASSQDPTGLNQPQHF.

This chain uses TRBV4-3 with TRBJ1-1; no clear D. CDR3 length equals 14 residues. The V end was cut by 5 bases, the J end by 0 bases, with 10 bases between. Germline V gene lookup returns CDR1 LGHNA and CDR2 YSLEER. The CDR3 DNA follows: TGCGCCAGCAGCACACATGCAATGAACACTGAAGCTTTCTTT. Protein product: CASSTHAMNTEAFF.

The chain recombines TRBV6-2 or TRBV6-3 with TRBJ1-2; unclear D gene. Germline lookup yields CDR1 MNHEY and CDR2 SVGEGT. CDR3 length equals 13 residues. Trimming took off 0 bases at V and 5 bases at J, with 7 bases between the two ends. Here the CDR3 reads CASSYSSEYGYTF. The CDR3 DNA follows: TGTGCCAGCAGTTACTCTTCAGAATATGGCTACACCTTC.

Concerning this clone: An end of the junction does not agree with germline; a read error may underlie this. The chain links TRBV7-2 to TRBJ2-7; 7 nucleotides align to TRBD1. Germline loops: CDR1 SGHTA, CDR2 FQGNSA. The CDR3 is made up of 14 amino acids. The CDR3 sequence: CASSLGGQRYEQYF. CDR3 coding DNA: TGTGCCAGCAGTTTAGGGGGACAGCGCTACGAGCAGTACTTC.

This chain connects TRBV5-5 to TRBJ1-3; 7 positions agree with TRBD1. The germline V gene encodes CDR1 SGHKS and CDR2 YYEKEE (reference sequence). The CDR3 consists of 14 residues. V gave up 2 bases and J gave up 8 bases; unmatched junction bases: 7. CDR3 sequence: CASSLRQGGYTIYF. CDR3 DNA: TGTGCCAGCAGCTTACGACAGGGCGGGTACACCATATATTTT.

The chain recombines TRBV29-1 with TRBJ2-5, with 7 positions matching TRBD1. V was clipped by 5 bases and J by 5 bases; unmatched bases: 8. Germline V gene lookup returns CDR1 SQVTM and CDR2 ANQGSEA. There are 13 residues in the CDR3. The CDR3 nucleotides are TGCAGCGTTAGCAGACAGGGTAGGGAGACCCAGTACTTC. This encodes CSVSRQGRETQYF.

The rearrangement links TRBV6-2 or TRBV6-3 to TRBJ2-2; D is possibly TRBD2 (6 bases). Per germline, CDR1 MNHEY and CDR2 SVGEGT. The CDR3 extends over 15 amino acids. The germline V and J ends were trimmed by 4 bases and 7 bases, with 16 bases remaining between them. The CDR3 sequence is CASSFAAGPVGELFF. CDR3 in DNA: TGTGCCAGCAGTTTCGCTGCGGGGCCGGTCGGGGAGCTGTTTTTT.